This T cell receptor beta chain was obtained from a study of blood T cells in healthy people across ages. The authors ran a second PCR of about 7 to 11 cycles using a sample-barcoded 5' primer and a J-beta primer mix. MiXCR was run by TCRdb on the 5' RACE reads, yielding one entry per CDR3 protein. Counted here are approximately 940,000 distinct CDR3 sequences, approximately 49% occurring once; the ten biggest clones make up roughly 13%. Remarks on this clonotype: One junction end does not reproduce the germline sequence, and a read error may be involved.

Germline V CDR1 and CDR2: SGHRS, YFSETQ. This CDR3 comprises 17 residues. Whenever a sample was processed, at least 6 million PBMCs were isolated. Sequenced sample: blood. This clonotype was obtained from a man aged 30 to 45 in good health. The chain employs TRBV5-1 and TRBJ1-2, with D maybe TRBD1 (6 bases). The CDR3 DNA reads as TGCACCAGCCAACAGGGAGAGCGGCTTCAGACCCCCTATGGCTACACCTTC. Amino acid sequence: CTSQQGERLQTPYGYTF. Together with reference TRBV5-1 and TRBJ1-2, the CDR3 gives the full variable domain: KAGVTQTPRYLIKTRGQQVTLSCSPISGHRSVSWYQQTPGQGLQFLFEYFSETQRNKGNFPGRFSGRQFSNSRSEMNVSTLELGDSALYLCTSQQGERLQTPYGYTFGSGTRLTVV.